This note documents a single T cell receptor (beta chain) sequence. Per the study methods: Estimation of nucleated cell counts relied on the amplification of reference gene primers. Here immunoSEQ multiplex PCR was the method, and the copy in TCRdb shows in-frame clones only, minus some. Clone size and the V and J calls come from that table; the DNA yielded D and trimming. The sample holds roughly 35,000 clones, around 73% seen once. This specimen comes from a study of blood T cell repertoires in COVID-19. About the study: Sources were T cells, B-cell-depleted T cells, or PBMCs; the material itself was cDNA or gDNA.

V lost 6 bases, J lost 0 bases, and 10 bases stayed unmatched. The CDR3 runs to 17 residues. Germline V gene data show CDR1 as SGHTS and CDR2 as YDEGEE. This clonotype originated in a woman aged 55-69 years with acute or convalescent COVID-19. The chain carries TRBV5-8 and TRBJ1-5; 9 positions match TRBD1. The sequencing input was peripheral blood. Written as DNA, the CDR3 is TGTGCCAGCAACGAAGGGACAGGGTATGATAGCAATCAGCCCCAGCATTTT. Its protein product is CASNEGTGYDSNQPQHF.